This TCR beta chain was recovered during a study of OX40 agonist ivuxolimab in advanced cancers. V was pared by 4 bases and J by 3 bases, with 5 bases of the junction left unmatched. Germline CDR1 is MGHRA and CDR2 is YSYEKL. This CDR3 spans 16 amino acids. Only in-frame clones appear in the TCRdb table, and some are missing; sequencing was by immunoSEQ multiplex PCR. The sample has roughly 25,000 clones; around 90% are singletons. This sequence was found in an adult with an advanced solid tumor such as melanoma, head and neck, liver or kidney cancer. Sample: CD4+ or CD8+ T cells sorted from blood, taken in a trial of the OX40 agonist ivuxolimab. The chain is built from TRBV4-1 and TRBJ2-1, with 11 bases that match TRBD2. CDR3 nucleotide sequence: TGCGCCAGCAGCCCAATACTAGCGGGGGACTACAATGAGCAGTTCTTC. It codes for CASSPILAGDYNEQFF.